Following are 13 T cell receptor beta chains from one sample sequenced in a study of human T cells and chemical hapten exposure. TCRdb reanalysed the RACE reads using MiXCR and keeps one entry per CDR3 protein. Among 84,000 or so distinct CDR3 sequences listed, about 10% were seen once. This sample's time point: patch test 1, 2 weeks after DPC sensitization. Treatment denoted: therapeutic diphenylcyclopropenone sensitization with weekly scalp DPC. This material consisted of whole blood, taken in connection with sensitization to the hapten diphenylcyclopropenone (DPC). These receptors were collected from a man aged 40-49 years with alopecia areata. Some clones in this sample may be carry-over from other donors' samples.

This clonotype came up many times. V and J are TRBV28 and TRBJ1-4, with unresolved D. V lost 6 bases and J 8 bases, leaving 16 bases between the germline ends. The germline gives CDR1 MDHEN, CDR2 SYDVKM. CDR3 size: 14 residues. CDR3 region: CASRAGPPVEKLFF. CDR3 sequence (DNA): TGTGCCAGCAGGGCCGGGCCTCCAGTCGAAAAACTGTTTTTT.

This clonotype was picked up a small number of times. The V gene is TRBV6-5, the J gene TRBJ1-6, with 8 positions matching TRBD1. The CDR3 covers 16 residues. The V gene's germline CDR1 is MNHEY and CDR2 SVGAGI. V shed 8 bases, J shed 5 bases, and the junction held 11 bases outside the gene matches. Written as DNA, the CDR3 is TGTGCCAGCTGTCTGAGCGGGACAGGAAATAATTCACCCCTCCACTTT. This gives the protein CASCLSGTGNNSPLHF.

The chain links TRBV12-3 or TRBV12-4 to TRBJ1-1, with 10 bases that match TRBD1. Trimming cost V 5 bases and J 4 bases; bases outside gene matches: 7. The CDR3 extends over 15 amino acids. DNA for the CDR3: TGTGCCAGCAGTCGACAGGGGGCGCTTGCCACTGAAGCTTTCTTT. This translates into CASSRQGALATEAFF.

This clonotype was counted ten times or more. The chain links TRBV29-1 to TRBJ2-3; 7 bases are a match to TRBD2. The CDR3 consists of 15 residues. From germline, CDR1 is SQVTM and CDR2 ANQGSEA. J lost 1 base, V lost 2 bases, and 6 bases had no gene match. This CDR3 reads CSVERGGVGTDTQYF. The CDR3 region has the DNA TGCAGCGTTGAAAGGGGAGGGGTTGGCACAGATACGCAGTATTTT.

The CDR3 bases are TGTGCCAGCAGCTTAGGAGAGGGTTACACAGATACGCAGTATTTT. Protein product: CASSLGEGYTDTQYF. The chain joins TRBV7-2 to TRBJ2-3; D might be TRBD2 (5 bases). CDR1 is SGHTA, CDR2 FQGNSA, per germline. The length of the CDR3 is 15 residues. V dropped 1 base and J dropped 2 bases, with 10 bases sitting between them.

This clonotype turned up a few times. The chain employs TRBV14 and TRBJ2-2; 9 nucleotides align to TRBD2. Germline assignment: CDR1 SGHDN and CDR2 FVKESK. The CDR3 sequence is 18 residues long. The trim removed 4 bases at V and 4 bases at J, leaving 13 bases unmatched. Here the CDR3 DNA reads TGTGCCAGCAGCCCAAGATTCGTCCTAGCGGGAATCACCGGGGAGCTGTTTTTT. This encodes CASSPRFVLAGITGELFF.

In its sample, this clonotype was seen a few times. The V call is TRBV19, the J call TRBJ2-3, with unresolved D. The ends were cut back, 10 bases at V and 14 bases at J, with 28 bases in the middle. Germline V gene lookup returns CDR1 LNHDA and CDR2 SQIVND (reference sequence). CDR3 length: 14 residues. CDR3: CAIPFRTLNESRYF. In nucleotides, the CDR3 is TGTGCCATTCCGTTTCGGACGCTCAACGAGAGTAGGTATTTT.

This clonotype was detected many times. CDR3 residues: CASSVATGQGDLEAFF. CDR3 bases: TGTGCCAGCAGCGTAGCTACGGGACAGGGGGATCTTGAAGCTTTCTTT. The chain uses TRBV9 and TRBJ1-1; TRBD1 agrees at 11 bases. V gave up 0 bases and J gave up 7 bases; unmatched junction bases: 8. The CDR3 has 16 amino acids. Germline CDR1 reads SGDLS; CDR2 reads YYNGEE.

The chain couples TRBV7-2 to TRBJ2-1; 7 positions match TRBD1. The V gene end was trimmed by 0 bases and the J gene end by 7 bases; junction bases not matched to a gene: 6. The germline CDR1 and CDR2 sequences are SGHTA and FQGNSA. The CDR3 runs 15 residues. CDR3 in amino acids: CASSLARSGGNEQFF. Written as DNA, the CDR3 is TGTGCCAGCAGCTTAGCGAGGTCAGGGGGAAATGAGCAGTTCTTC.

The chain carries TRBV29-1 and TRBJ1-5, with D possibly being TRBD1 (5 bases). Trimming took off 4 bases at V and 3 bases at J, with 10 bases between the two ends. Germline CDR1 reads SQVTM; CDR2 reads ANQGSEA. This CDR3 contains 13 residues. For the CDR3, the DNA is TGCAGCGTTGCACTACAGGACAATCAGCCCCAGCATTTT. Protein product: CSVALQDNQPQHF.

The chain is built from TRBV4-2 and TRBJ2-6; no clear D. V lost 0 bases, J lost 4 bases, and 13 bases lay in between. The CDR3 runs 17 residues. Germline V gene lookup returns CDR1 LGHNA and CDR2 YNFKEQ. CDR3: CASSQEGTQAGANVLTF. The CDR3 nucleotides read TGTGCCAGCAGCCAAGAAGGTACCCAGGCCGGGGCCAACGTCCTGACTTTC.

This clonotype was detected many times. The CDR3 DNA reads TGTGCCAGCAGCAAATTCAGGGGCCGAACCGCTAACTATGGCTACACCTTC. Amino acids: CASSKFRGRTANYGYTF. The V gene is TRBV6-5, the J gene TRBJ1-2; possible D gene TRBD1, 6 bases. The ends were cut back, 6 bases at V and 0 bases at J, with 20 bases in the middle. This CDR3 has 17 amino acids. Germline CDR1 reads MNHEY; CDR2 reads SVGAGI.

This clonotype was seen a few times. The rearrangement uses TRBV7-9 and TRBJ2-2; the D is unclear. CDR3 length: 12 residues. V was cut by 7 bases and J by 6 bases, with 9 bases left in between. Germline CDR1 is SEHNR and CDR2 is FQNEAQ (reference sequence). The CDR3 loop is CASTAAAGELFF. CDR3 DNA: TGTGCCAGCACCGCTGCCGCCGGGGAGCTGTTTTTT.